A single sample is the source of the 14 T cell receptor beta chains below, sequenced in a study of T cell responses to AZD1222 COVID-19 vaccine. Libraries were prepared by immunoSEQ multiplex PCR; TCRdb keeps only in-frame clonotypes and omits some of them. Of some 170,000 clones listed, around 90% were seen once; the top ten hold 2.6%. The input for sequencing was peripheral blood, taken on day 0 of AZD1222 vaccination. These receptors were obtained from an adult in good health.

This chain uses TRBV19 with TRBJ2-2; D is possibly TRBD1 (6 bases). The CDR3 extends over 15 amino acids. The germline V and J ends were trimmed by 9 bases and 0 bases, with 14 bases remaining between them. Germline assignment: CDR1 LNHDA and CDR2 SQIVND (reference sequence). The CDR3 here is CASRLDRSNTGELFF. The CDR3 DNA reads TGTGCCAGCCGCTTGGACAGATCGAACACCGGGGAGCTGTTTTTT.

In DNA form, the CDR3 reads TGCGCCAGCAGTCCTCGACCGTCGCCGGGCAATCAGCCCCAGCATTTT. Amino acid sequence: CASSPRPSPGNQPQHF. The V and J genes are TRBV23-1 and TRBJ1-5; D not certain. Being an ORF, TRBV23-1 has a function that is uncertain. There are 16 residues in the CDR3. V was clipped by 4 bases and J by 2 bases, with 15 bases between them.

This chain connects TRBV27 to TRBJ2-7, with D possibly being TRBD2 (5 bases). The CDR3 contains 16 residues. V lost 3 bases and J 0 bases, leaving 15 bases between the germline ends. The germline CDR1 and CDR2 sequences are MNHEY and SMNVEV (reference sequence). The CDR3: CASSFITRGSSYEQYF. The CDR3 coding sequence is TGTGCCAGCAGTTTTATCACACGGGGTAGCTCCTACGAGCAGTACTTC.

This clone was recorded once. This chain joins TRBV18 and TRBJ2-5; a weak D match, TRBD1 (6 bases). Germline V lookup: CDR1 KGHSH, CDR2 LQKENI. V gave up 4 bases and J gave up 5 bases, with 14 bases separating them. The CDR3 runs to 14 residues. In nucleotides, the CDR3 is TGTGCCAGCTCACTCGACAGGCTAGGGGAGACCCAGTACTTC. This encodes CASSLDRLGETQYF.

The V gene is TRBV5-6, the J gene TRBJ1-1; D unclear. The germline V gene encodes CDR1 SGHDT and CDR2 YYEEEE. The V end was cut by 0 bases, the J end by 7 bases, with 7 bases between. The CDR3 sequence is 12 residues long. CDR3 loop: CASSLVGSEAFF. As DNA, the CDR3 is TGTGCCAGCAGCTTGGTTGGAAGTGAAGCTTTCTTT.

This chain uses TRBV6-1 with TRBJ2-1, with 9 bases fitting TRBD2. Germline trimming cut 2 bases from V and 3 bases from J; bases unmatched to any gene: 5. The germline CDR1 and CDR2 sequences are MNHNS and SASEGT. The CDR3 is 16 amino acids. The CDR3: CASSESLAGSYNEQFF. The CDR3 DNA sequence: TGTGCCAGCAGTGAAAGTCTAGCGGGGAGCTACAATGAGCAGTTCTTC.

This chain connects TRBV6-5 to TRBJ1-1; TRBD1 is a possible D gene (6 bases). Germline loops: CDR1 MNHEY, CDR2 SVGAGI. V lost 8 bases, J lost 6 bases, and 19 bases lay in between. CDR3 length: 14 residues. The CDR3 is CASQYNREWAEAFF. DNA of the CDR3: TGTGCCAGCCAATACAACAGGGAGTGGGCTGAAGCTTTCTTT.

This clone was detected once. The chain links TRBV7-6 to TRBJ1-6; D is ambiguous. V was trimmed by 3 bases and J by 10 bases, leaving 10 bases between them. The CDR3 loop spans 13 amino acids. CDR1 and CDR2 from the germline V gene are SGHVS and FNYEAQ. CDR3 bases: TGTGCCAGCAGCTTGTCGCGGCTCTCACCCCTCCACTTT. Its protein is CASSLSRLSPLHF. Supplemented by reference TRBV7-6 and TRBJ1-6, the full variable domain reads GAGVSQSPRYKVTKRGQDVALRCDPISGHVSLYWYRQALGQGPEFLTYFNYEAQQDKSGLPNDRFSAERPEGSISTLTIQRTEQRDSAMYRCASSLSRLSPLHFGNGTRLTVT.

The J gene is TRBJ2-5, the V gene TRBV6-5; 8 nucleotides match TRBD2. This CDR3 is 15 amino acids long. With V trimmed by 0 bases and J by 1 base, 1 base remained unmatched. The germline V gene has CDR1 MNHEY and CDR2 SVGAGI. In DNA, the CDR3 is TGTGCCAGCAGTTACTCTCTAGCGGGCCAAGAGACCCAGTACTTC. This codes for CASSYSLAGQETQYF.

V usage is TRBV7-9 and J usage is TRBJ2-5; 7 bases line up with TRBD1. The J segment lost 5 bases and the V segment lost 7 bases, leaving 1 base of the junction unmatched. The CDR3 has 11 residues. In germline, CDR1 is SEHNR, CDR2 FQNEAQ (reference sequence). For the CDR3, the DNA is TGTGCCAGCAAGGGGGCGGAGACCCAGTACTTC. Translation: CASKGAETQYF.

The chain's CDR3 is CASSLTGVRGYTF. The CDR3 nucleotides are TGCGCCAGCAGCTTGACAGGGGTGCGAGGCTACACCTTC. The chain is built from TRBV5-1 and TRBJ1-2; 7 bases agree with TRBD1. The ends lost 1 base at V and 8 bases at J; junction bases unmatched: 5. Germline V gives CDR1 SGHRS, CDR2 YFSETQ. The CDR3 contains 13 residues.

This chain uses TRBV19 with TRBJ1-5, with no clear D. Looked up from germline, CDR1 is LNHDA and CDR2 is SQIVND (reference sequence). V was pared by 6 bases and J by 5 bases, with 11 bases between. The CDR3 has 13 amino acids. CDR3: CASRALSDQPQHF. DNA of the CDR3: TGTGCCAGTAGGGCTCTGTCGGATCAGCCCCAGCATTTT.

The gene calls are TRBV11-3 and TRBJ1-2, with 8 bases lining up with TRBD1. Germline V CDR1 and CDR2: SGHNT, YENEEA. The CDR3 spans 15 residues. The V segment lost 5 bases and the J segment 4 bases; nucleotides outside the gene matches: 9. The DNA of the CDR3 is TGTGCCAGCAGCCGAGTCGGACAGGGCGGCTATGGCTACACCTTC. Translated: CASSRVGQGGYGYTF.

The chain has TRBV7-8 and TRBJ1-1; D not resolved. Germline V gene lookup returns CDR1 SGHVS and CDR2 FQNEAQ. With 5 bases removed from V and 6 bases from J, the gap between germline ends came to 7 bases. The CDR3 has 11 residues. The CDR3 DNA reads as TGTGCCAGCAGCCCCCGTTCTGAAGCTTTCTTT. As protein: CASSPRSEAFF.